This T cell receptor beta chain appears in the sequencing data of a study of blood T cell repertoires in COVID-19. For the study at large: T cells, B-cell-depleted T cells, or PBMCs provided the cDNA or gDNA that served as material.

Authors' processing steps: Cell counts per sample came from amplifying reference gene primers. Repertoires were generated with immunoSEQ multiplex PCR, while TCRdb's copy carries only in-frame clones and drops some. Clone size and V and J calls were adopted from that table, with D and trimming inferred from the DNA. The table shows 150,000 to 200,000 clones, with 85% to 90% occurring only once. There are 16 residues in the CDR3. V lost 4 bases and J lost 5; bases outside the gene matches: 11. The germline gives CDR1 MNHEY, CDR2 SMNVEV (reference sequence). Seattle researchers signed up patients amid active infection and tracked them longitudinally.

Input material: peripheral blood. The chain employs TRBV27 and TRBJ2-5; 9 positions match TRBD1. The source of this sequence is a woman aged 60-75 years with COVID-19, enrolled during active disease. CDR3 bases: TGTGCCAGCAGTTCTACAGGGGGCTATGCGGGCGAGACCCAGTACTTC. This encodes CASSSTGGYAGETQYF.